This T cell receptor (beta chain) was obtained from a study of blood T cells in healthy people across ages (dated by TCRdb to the mid-2010s). Concerning the study at large: Template switching captured roughly one uniquely barcoded TCR beta cDNA molecule per two T cells in model experiments. Donors of different ages were randomly distributed across sequencing lanes to avoid experimental bias. The study measured age-related changes in TCR beta repertoire diversity using deep sequencing normalized with unique cDNA molecular identifiers. The donors were split into four age groups: young (average approximately 16 years), middle-aged (roughly 42), aged (roughly 68) and long-lived (more than 80). The study analyzed two additional independent replicas of 1 million unique cDNA reads from the same blood draw for two donors, one aged 18 to 30 and one aged 80 or older.

The CDR3 covers 15 residues, taking in both the cysteine and the phenylalanine. Only CDR3 DNA remains: 45 bases, in frame from the first base. V is shortened by 4 bases, J by 3 bases, and the region joining them spans 12 bases. The germline V gene (reference sequence) supplies CDR1 LGHDT and CDR2 YNNKEL. About this clonotype itself: Its antigen is currently not known. The record has no base qualities; no much larger clone is one base away.

Library construction relied on 5' RACE. TCRdb shows the sequencer as Illumina HiSeq 2500. A second about 7 to 11 cycle PCR used a sample-barcoded 5' primer and a J-beta primer mix. A unique molecular identifier was introduced onto each TCR beta cDNA molecule by a template-switch 5' adaptor carrying 12 random nucleotides. Each sample yielded at least 3 million CDR3-containing paired-end reads. All of the RNA was converted into first-strand cDNA using the Mint cDNA synthesis kit, with a TRBC-specific oligonucleotide serving as the primer. All cDNA was treated with uracil-DNA glycosylase and then went through a first 18-cycle PCR with the universal primers M1SS and BC2_uni_R. The published analysis was carried out like this. Normalization of each sample was performed by random selection of 1 million high-quality reads, each carrying a distinct molecular identifier. Reads sharing molecular identifiers were discarded rather than binned into consensus sequences. CDR3 identification, clonotype clustering and error correction used MiTCR with a Q25 quality threshold and the strictest error-elimination algorithm. A nonparametric unseen species model with Euler transformation was used to estimate lower-bound total TCR beta diversity. TCRdb applied fastp at Q25 and MiXCR to the public reads, then kept only in-frame beta chains. Here each entry gathers all rows of one CDR3 protein and keeps the most common genes and DNA. These V and J calls originate from TCRdb's pipeline instead of the authors' own analysis. This sample gives about a million distinct CDR3 sequences in total; roughly two fifths of them show up just once. Around 13% of the sample belongs to the ten largest clones.

Overall results and qualifications from the work: Observed TCR beta diversity per million T cells fell roughly linearly with age, and a significant reduction was already apparent by age around 39. Total diversity estimates from one million sequenced T cells were considered lower bounds and underestimates. Observed TCR beta diversity correlated strongly with the percentage of naive T cells measured by flow cytometry. Compared with the aged group, more naive CD4+ T cells, fewer expanded clones and increased TCR diversity were shown by the long-lived group, suggesting age selection. Bulk unsorted PBMC profiling prevented conclusive comparison of naive and antigen-experienced compartments. The CMV infection status of donors was not known, potentially confounding age-related changes in expanded clonotypes.

The roughly 37 donors, aged about 6 to 100 years, were systemically healthy Caucasian individuals from Russia. Approximately 10 milliliters of peripheral blood were collected from each donor into EDTA-treated Vacutainer tubes. Ficoll-Paque density-gradient centrifugation was used to isolate PBMCs, with at least 6.5 million per sample. Total RNA was extracted from PBMCs with Trizol reagent, with at least 6 micrograms obtained per sample. For every donor, an aliquot of PBMCs went through flow cytometry to measure the percentages of naive CD45RAhigh/CD27high T cells. Sequenced material: blood. The sequence came from a man aged 18 to 29 in good health. The rearrangement combines TRBV3-1 with TRBJ1-4; the D gene is perhaps TRBD1, from 5 matching bases. The DNA reads as follows: TGTGCCAGCAGCCCACGGGGGGGGGCTAATGAAAAACTGTTTTTT. It encodes CASSPRGGANEKLFF.